This passage covers 32 T cell receptor beta chains from one sample sequenced in a study of regulatory T cells in long-lasting Graves disease. Time point denoted: newly diagnosed GD, antithyroid drugs for less than 3 months. PBMC-derived RNA was used for the TCR library. HTBI primers from iRepertoire and Arm-PCR of CDR3 regions yielded the TCR beta libraries. TCRdb independently ran MiXCR on the multiplex PCR reads; one entry per CDR3 protein. The sample yields roughly 500,000 distinct CDR3 sequences, 12% seen once. These data were also reused for a study on T cells in Graves' hyperthyroidism and ophthalmopathy.

The sequencing used peripheral blood mononuclear cells (PBMCs), collected at new diagnosis, from a patient treated with antithyroid drugs. These receptor sequences come from a young woman with Graves disease.

A few counts support this clonotype. The V gene is TRBV28, the J gene TRBJ2-1; 13 nucleotides align to TRBD2. The CDR3 contains 15 residues. Germline V CDR1 and CDR2: MDHEN, SYDVKM. V was clipped by 4 bases and J by 8 bases; unmatched bases: 5. The CDR3 DNA reads as TGTGCCAGCAGTTCGCGGACTAGCGGGAGCGATGAGCAGTTCTTC. Residues: CASSSRTSGSDEQFF. Supplemented by reference TRBV28 and TRBJ2-1, the full variable domain reads DVKVTQSSRYLVKRTGEKVFLECVQDMDHENMFWYRQDPGLGLRLIYFSYDVKMKEKGDIPEGYSVSREKKERFSLILESASTNQTSMYLCASSSRTSGSDEQFFGPGTRLTVL.

The rearrangement joins TRBV6-2 or TRBV6-3 to TRBJ2-2; 9 bases fit TRBD2. V lost 5 bases and J lost 4; bases outside the gene matches: 14. Germline V gene sequence: CDR1 MNHEY, CDR2 SVGEGT. The CDR3 is 18 residues long. CDR3 nucleotide sequence: TGTGCCAGCAGTCCCTCGACTAGCGGTTGGTGGGGCACCGGGGAGCTGTTTTTT. This translates into CASSPSTSGWWGTGELFF.

This clonotype appeared a few times. The chain has TRBV24-1 and TRBJ2-5; TRBD1 agrees at 11 bases. The CDR3 runs to 16 residues. Trimming took 4 bases from V and 1 from J; bases not matched to a gene: 4. CDR1 and CDR2 from the germline V gene are KGHDR and SFDVKD. CDR3 sequence: CATSDYGTGGQETQYF. DNA for the CDR3: TGTGCCACCAGTGACTACGGGACAGGGGGCCAAGAGACCCAGTACTTC.

The sample holds many counts of this clonotype. The chain joins TRBV5-1 to TRBJ2-5; D is undetermined. The CDR3 is 13 amino acids. The germline V and J ends were trimmed by 1 base and 2 bases, with 6 bases remaining between them. In germline, CDR1 is SGHRS, CDR2 YFSETQ. CDR3 sequence (DNA): TGCGCCAGCAGCTTGACAGAACAAGAGACCCAGTACTTC. Translated, it gives CASSLTEQETQYF.

In the case of this clonotype: A far larger clone is off by one base, so a read error is likely. The chain links TRBV11-3 to TRBJ2-1; D is perhaps TRBD1 or TRBD2 (5 bases each). The germline V gene encodes CDR1 SGHNT and CDR2 YENEEA. Deletions cut 0 bases from V and 10 bases from J, with 13 bases between. CDR3 size: 14 residues. The CDR3 sequence: CASSLDVWGPEQFF. CDR3 nucleotide sequence: TGTGCCAGCAGCTTAGATGTGTGGGGACCCGAGCAGTTCTTC. Based on the CDR3 plus reference TRBV11-3 and TRBJ2-1, the full variable domain is EAGVVQSPRYKIIEKKQPVAFWCNPISGHNTLYWYLQNLGQGPELLIRYENEEAVDDSQLPKDRFSAERLKGVDSTLKIQPAELGDSAVYLCASSLDVWGPEQFFGPGTRLTVL.

The sample holds many counts of this clonotype. The chain joins TRBV19 to TRBJ1-1; no definite D call. V lost 5 bases to trimming and J lost 4 bases, with 11 bases between them. Germline V lookup: CDR1 LNHDA, CDR2 SQIVND (reference sequence). The length of the CDR3 is 13 residues. CDR3 coding DNA: TGTGCCAGTAGTTGGAACTCCCGCACTGAAGCTTTCTTT. It is translated as CASSWNSRTEAFF.

This clonotype was recorded many times. This chain connects TRBV6-1 to TRBJ2-2, with no clear D. The length of the CDR3 is 15 residues. V was pared by 6 bases and J by 3 bases, with 14 bases between. In germline, CDR1 is MNHNS, CDR2 SASEGT. CDR3 in DNA: TGTGCCAGCAGCCGCCTAGGATACTACACCGGGGAGCTGTTTTTT. Encoded protein: CASSRLGYYTGELFF.

This clonotype has at least ten counts. The chain carries TRBV2 and TRBJ2-1; TRBD2 matches at 15 bases. This CDR3 region has 18 residues. With V trimmed by 7 bases and J by 6 bases, 13 bases remained unmatched. Germline lookup yields CDR1 SNHLY and CDR2 FYNNEI. The DNA for the CDR3 is TGTGCCAGCAACCCTGTCGGACTAGCGGGAGGGAGGAGCAATGAGCAGTTCTTC. Protein sequence: CASNPVGLAGGRSNEQFF.

Ten or more counts support this clonotype. The rearrangement uses TRBV2 and TRBJ1-1; D may be TRBD1 (6 bases). V lost 5 bases to trimming and J lost 5 bases, with 21 bases between them. Germline V CDR1 and CDR2: SNHLY, FYNNEI. The CDR3 spans 16 residues. This CDR3 is CASSSSGGGGQTEAFF. CDR3 DNA sequence: TGTGCCAGCAGTTCCTCGGGGGGCGGGGGTCAAACTGAAGCTTTCTTT. The full variable domain, its missing parts supplied by reference TRBV2 and TRBJ1-1, is EPEVTQTPSHQVTQMGQEVILRCVPISNHLYFYWYRQILGQKVEFLVSFYNNEISEKSEIFDDQFSVERPDGSNFTLKIRSTKLEDSAMYFCASSSSGGGGQTEAFFGQGTRLTVV.

Turning to this clonotype: A clone one base away is much larger, so this may be a read error. The gene calls are TRBV6-2 or TRBV6-3 and TRBJ2-7; 10 positions match TRBD2. The germline V gene has CDR1 MNHEY and CDR2 SVGEGT. CDR3 size: 14 residues. The CDR3: CASFQGTSVGERYF. The DNA for the CDR3 is TGTGCCAGCTTTCAGGGGACTAGCGTCGGCGAGCGGTACTTC.

Ten or more counts support this clonotype. The V gene is TRBV11-2, the J gene TRBJ2-3; 10 bases match TRBD2. There are 16 residues in the CDR3. Germline CDR1 SGHAT, CDR2 FQNNGV. V gave up 5 bases and J gave up 4 bases; unmatched junction bases: 9. CDR3 in DNA: TGTGCCAGCAGCCAGTCGCCTAGCGGGAGCGCAGATACGCAGTATTTT. Amino acid sequence: CASSQSPSGSADTQYF. Based on the CDR3 plus reference TRBV11-2 and TRBJ2-3, the full variable domain is EAGVAQSPRYKIIEKRQSVAFWCNPISGHATLYWYQQILGQGPKLLIQFQNNGVVDDSQLPKDRFSAERLKGVDSTLKIQPAKLEDSAVYLCASSQSPSGSADTQYFGPGTRLTVL.

This clonotype was recorded many times. The gene calls are TRBV2 and TRBJ2-5, with 7 bases that match TRBD1. This CDR3 contains 14 residues. The V and J ends lost 6 bases and 1 base, in that order; junction bases with no gene match: 5. Germline loops: CDR1 SNHLY, CDR2 FYNNEI. CDR3 in DNA: TGTGCCAGCAGCGACGGGACAGTCCAAGAGACCCAGTACTTC. Translated, it gives CASSDGTVQETQYF. The whole variable domain, remainder taken from reference TRBV2 and TRBJ2-5, is EPEVTQTPSHQVTQMGQEVILRCVPISNHLYFYWYRQILGQKVEFLVSFYNNEISEKSEIFDDQFSVERPDGSNFTLKIRSTKLEDSAMYFCASSDGTVQETQYFGPGTRLLVL.

This clonotype was seen ten or more times. V gene TRBV12-3 or TRBV12-4 combines with J gene TRBJ1-1; 11 bases align to TRBD1. J was trimmed by 3 bases and V by 1 base; bases with no gene match: 7. The CDR3 is 17 residues long. The DNA for the CDR3 is TGTGCCAGCAGTTTAGGGGGACAGGGGGGCCCGTACACTGAAGCTTTCTTT. Its protein is CASSLGGQGGPYTEAFF.

V is TRBV2 and J is TRBJ2-2; D is perhaps TRBD1 or TRBD2 (5 bases each). The CDR3 length is 15 residues. V was trimmed by 4 bases and J by 4 bases, leaving 13 bases between them. Per germline, CDR1 SNHLY and CDR2 FYNNEI. CDR3 sequence reads: CASSAPGTGTGELFF. CDR3 coding DNA: TGTGCCAGCAGTGCCCCCGGGACCGGCACCGGGGAGCTGTTTTTT.

This clonotype has just a few counts. The chain recombines TRBV9 with TRBJ2-1, with 8 bases that match TRBD1. Germline V gene lookup returns CDR1 SGDLS and CDR2 YYNGEE. The trim removed 3 bases at V and 6 bases at J, leaving 2 bases unmatched. CDR3 length: 13 amino acids. The CDR3 sequence is CASSDTGGNEQFF. CDR3 bases: TGTGCCAGCAGCGACACAGGGGGCAATGAGCAGTTCTTC.

This clonotype was detected many times. This sequence joins TRBV13 and TRBJ2-7, with D perhaps assigned TRBD1 or TRBD2 (5 bases each). V was trimmed by 5 bases and J by 3 bases, leaving 17 bases between them. The CDR3 is made up of 15 amino acids. Germline V lookup: CDR1 PRHDT, CDR2 FYEKMQ (reference sequence). For the CDR3, the DNA is TGTGCCAGCAGCCTACTCGGGACCTCAAACTACGAGCAGTACTTC. Translation gives CASSLLGTSNYEQYF. The entire variable domain, with the rest obtained from reference TRBV13 and TRBJ2-7, is as follows: AAGVIQSPRHLIKEKRETATLKCYPIPRHDTVYWYQQGPGQDPQFLISFYEKMQSDKGSIPDRFSAQQFSDYHSELNMSSLELGDSALYFCASSLLGTSNYEQYFGPGTRLTVT.

There are many counts of this clonotype. This chain connects TRBV28 to TRBJ1-6; TRBD1 aligns across 9 bases. Per germline, CDR1 MDHEN and CDR2 SYDVKM. The CDR3 covers 15 residues. J gave up 5 bases and V 6 bases, and 5 bases lay outside the gene matches. CDR3 residues: CASRFRDRDNSPLHF. Here the CDR3 DNA reads TGTGCCAGCAGATTCCGGGACAGGGATAATTCACCCCTCCACTTT.

CDR3 loop: CSARDGTSGGVGEQYF. The CDR3 coding sequence is TGCAGTGCTAGAGATGGGACTAGCGGGGGGGTGGGGGAGCAGTACTTC. The rearrangement uses TRBV20-1 and TRBJ2-7, with 16 bases aligning to TRBD2. This CDR3 has 16 amino acids. CDR1 and CDR2 (germline): DFQATT, SNEGSKA (reference sequence). The V gene end was trimmed by 0 bases and the J gene end by 7 bases; junction bases not matched to a gene: 6.

This clonotype was counted between two and nine times. Here the CDR3 reads CSARGATNSGANVLTF. Here the CDR3 DNA reads TGCAGTGCTAGGGGGGCCACGAACTCTGGGGCCAACGTCCTGACTTTC. The chain has TRBV20-1 and TRBJ2-6; possibly TRBD1 for D (6 bases). The ends were cut back, 3 bases at V and 0 bases at J, with 12 bases in the middle. In germline, CDR1 is DFQATT, CDR2 SNEGSKA (reference sequence). The length of the CDR3 is 16 residues.

The rearrangement links TRBV29-1 to TRBJ2-1; D possibly corresponds to TRBD2 (6 bases). Trimming shortened V by 6 bases and J by 8 bases, and 11 bases separated the two germline ends. The CDR3 spans 11 residues. Germline CDR1 reads SQVTM; CDR2 reads ANQGSEA. The CDR3 region has the DNA TGCAGCGTCCCAACGGGGGATGAGCAGTTCTTC. Residues: CSVPTGDEQFF.

This clonotype showed up many times. The chain employs TRBV5-5 and TRBJ1-1; perhaps TRBD1 as D (5 bases). Trimming removed 0 bases from V and 0 bases from J, with 21 bases in between. This CDR3 has 19 amino acids. Per germline, CDR1 SGHKS and CDR2 YYEKEE (reference sequence). DNA for the CDR3: TGTGCCAGCAGCTTGGGGGGGATTTTGACAGTCATCATGAACACTGAAGCTTTCTTT. It is translated as CASSLGGILTVIMNTEAFF.

This clonotype has at least ten counts. This chain links TRBV3-1 with TRBJ2-7; 7 bases align to TRBD2. The germline V gene encodes CDR1 LGHDT and CDR2 YNNKEL (reference sequence). This CDR3 is 15 amino acids long. The trim removed 5 bases at V and 3 bases at J, leaving 10 bases unmatched. The DNA of the CDR3 is TGTGCCAGCAGCTCCCGAGGGGACTACTACTACGAGCAGTACTTC. It encodes CASSSRGDYYYEQYF.

Remarks on this clonotype: This could be a read error, since a much larger clone is one nucleotide away. The rearrangement uses TRBV6-2 or TRBV6-3 and TRBJ2-1; 12 bases agree with TRBD2. The V gene's germline CDR1 is MNHEY and CDR2 SVGEGT. This CDR3 is built from 17 residues. V shed 7 bases and J 10 bases; nucleotides not matched to a gene: 17. CDR3 coding DNA: TGTGCCAGCACCCTTACCAGACTAGCGGGAGAATCGTACGAGCAGTTCTTC. It codes for CASTLTRLAGESYEQFF.

This clonotype was picked up a small number of times. The chain combines TRBV6-5 with TRBJ1-5; D is unresolved. Germline loops: CDR1 MNHEY, CDR2 SVGAGI. The CDR3 runs 13 residues. V lost 0 bases and J lost 9, with 9 bases in between. CDR3 bases: TGTGCCAGCAGTTACTCGACAAGTCCGCCCCAGCATTTT. This sequence encodes CASSYSTSPPQHF.

This clonotype has ten or more counts. This chain connects TRBV2 to TRBJ2-7, with 10 bases that match TRBD2. The CDR3 spans 16 residues. Germline loops: CDR1 SNHLY, CDR2 FYNNEI. V trimming: 6 bases; J trimming: 8 bases; junction bases outside the gene matches: 16. The CDR3 bases are TGTGCCAGCAGGACTCTAGCGGGAGCCCATACTACGCAGCAGTACTTC. It translates to CASRTLAGAHTTQQYF.

The V call is TRBV20-1, the J call TRBJ1-3; D perhaps matches TRBD1 (6 bases). CDR3 length: 14 amino acids. Germline lookup yields CDR1 DFQATT and CDR2 SNEGSKA (reference sequence). V was shortened by 0 bases and J by 4 bases, with 10 bases between the two germline ends. The CDR3 sequence is CSAREGAHGNTIYF. CDR3 DNA sequence: TGCAGTGCTAGAGAGGGGGCTCACGGAAACACCATATATTTT.

This clonotype occurred many times. The chain joins TRBV11-2 to TRBJ2-5, with 8 bases identical to TRBD2. The ends lost 1 base at V and 2 bases at J; junction bases unmatched: 6. CDR3 length equals 16 residues. Germline CDR1 is SGHAT and CDR2 is FQNNGV. Written as DNA, the CDR3 is TGTGCCAGCAGCTTAGGAGCGGGAGAGTGGCAAGAGACCCAGTACTTC. Translation: CASSLGAGEWQETQYF.

The sample holds many counts of this clonotype. In DNA, the CDR3 is TGTGCCAGCCAAGAGACAGGGAATGGGTACCAGTACTTC. Translating it yields CASQETGNGYQYF. The V call is TRBV2, the J call TRBJ2-5, with 7 nucleotides matching TRBD1. Losses at the gene ends were 8 bases for V and 10 bases for J; bases not matched to a gene: 13. Germline lookup yields CDR1 SNHLY and CDR2 FYNNEI. The CDR3 totals 13 residues.

This clonotype was observed at least ten times. The chain is built from TRBV28 and TRBJ2-1, with a tentative D call TRBD1 (7 bases). The V end lost 5 bases, the J end lost 5 bases, and 16 bases lay between the germline ends. The CDR3 runs to 15 residues. The germline V gene has CDR1 MDHEN and CDR2 SYDVKM. The CDR3 here is CASSRVQGRHNEQFF. The CDR3 DNA sequence: TGTGCCAGCAGTCGGGTACAGGGGAGGCACAATGAGCAGTTCTTC.

This clonotype was observed a handful of times. This CDR3 reads CASMDGEYAGELFF. The CDR3 DNA is TGTGCCAGCATGGATGGGGAATACGCCGGGGAGCTGTTTTTT. The V gene is TRBV2, the J gene TRBJ2-2, with unresolved D. V gave up 7 bases and J gave up 6 bases, with 15 bases separating them. Germline lookup yields CDR1 SNHLY and CDR2 FYNNEI. The CDR3 is 14 amino acids.

This clonotype occurred many times. The chain links TRBV2 to TRBJ2-4; D remains ambiguous. V lost 3 bases, J lost 0 bases, and 6 bases lay in between. Germline loops: CDR1 SNHLY, CDR2 FYNNEI. The CDR3 sequence is 14 residues long. As DNA, the CDR3 is TGTGCCAGCAGTGAGAAACTAGCCAAAAACATTCAGTACTTC. Amino acid sequence: CASSEKLAKNIQYF.

Ten or more counts support this clonotype. V gene TRBV20-1 combines with J gene TRBJ1-2; D unclear. V lost 3 bases and J 4 bases, leaving 12 bases between the germline ends. Germline loops: CDR1 DFQATT, CDR2 SNEGSKA (reference sequence). The CDR3 is made up of 13 amino acids. CDR3: CSARVQVSYGYTF. CDR3 bases: TGCAGTGCTAGGGTGCAGGTCTCCTATGGCTACACCTTC.